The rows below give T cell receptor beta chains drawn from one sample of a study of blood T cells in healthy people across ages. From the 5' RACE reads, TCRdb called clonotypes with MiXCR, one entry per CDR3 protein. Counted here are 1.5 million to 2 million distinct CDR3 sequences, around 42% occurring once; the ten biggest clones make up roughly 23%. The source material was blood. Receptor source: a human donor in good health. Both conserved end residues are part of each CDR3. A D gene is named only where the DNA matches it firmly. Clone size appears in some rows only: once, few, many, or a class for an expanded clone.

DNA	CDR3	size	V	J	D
TGTGCCAGCAGCTTGGCAAGTGTCTCCTACAATGAGCAGTTCTTC	CASSLASVSYNEQFF	NA	TRBV5-5	TRBJ2-1	NA
TGTGCCAGCAGCGAAGAGGGAGGCTGGGGTGGCTACACCTTC	CASSEEGGWGGYTF	few	TRBV9	TRBJ1-2	NA
TGCAGCGTTGAAGGGGTCGGCGCGGGGGAGGTGATCTTGCAGTACTTC	CSVEGVGAGEVILQYF	few	TRBV29-1	TRBJ2-7	TRBD2
TGTGCCAGCAGCTTAGGATCGTTCGGGGAGGGGGCGAGTTCCGGCTACACCTTC	CASSLGSFGEGASSGYTF	once	TRBV5-8	TRBJ1-2	TRBD1
TGTGCCAGCAGCTTAGACGGGATGGAAAAACTGTTTTTT	CASSLDGMEKLFF	NA	TRBV11-2	TRBJ1-4	NA
TGCAGTGCTAGGGACCCTAACAGGGCCGGTGGCTACACCTTC	CSARDPNRAGGYTF	NA	TRBV20-1	TRBJ1-2	NA
TGTGCCAGCAGCCCGCCGGGACAGAATTCAGATACGCAGTATTTT	CASSPPGQNSDTQYF	NA	TRBV7-2	TRBJ2-3	TRBD1
TGTGCCAGCAGCTTTAGCGGGGACTACGAGCAGTACTTC	CASSFSGDYEQYF	few	TRBV7-2	TRBJ2-7	TRBD2
TGCAGTGCTAGAGAACCCGAACGAAGACTAACCCACTATGGCTACACCTTC	CSAREPERRLTHYGYTF	NA	TRBV20-1	TRBJ1-2	NA
TGTGCCAGCAGAGGGCAGAACTCCTACAATGAGCAGTTCTTC	CASRGQNSYNEQFF	NA	TRBV3-1	TRBJ2-1	NA
TGTGCCAGCGCCAGACAGGTCTCCTACGAGCAGTACTTC	CASARQVSYEQYF	NA	TRBV7-2	TRBJ2-7	NA
TGTGCCAGCAGCAACTCGGACAGAACCTACGAGCAGTACTTC	CASSNSDRTYEQYF	NA	TRBV21-1	TRBJ2-7	NA
TGCAGCGCCCTAACAGGGAACGGTTACGAGCAGTACTTC	CSALTGNGYEQYF	few	TRBV29-1	TRBJ2-7	NA
TGTGCCAGCAGTTTCGGACAGGGCTCCCAGTACTTC	CASSFGQGSQYF	NA	TRBV6-2/TRBV6-3	TRBJ2-7	TRBD1
TGTGCCAGCAGCTTAGCGGGAGGGCCCCAGAGCCAGTATTTT	CASSLAGGPQSQYF	few	TRBV7-2	TRBJ2-3	TRBD2
TGTGCCAGCAGCTTCGACTTAACCAATCAGCCCCAGCATTTT	CASSFDLTNQPQHF	few	TRBV5-5	TRBJ1-5	NA
TGTGCCGCCCTTTCTGGGGCCAACGTCCTGACTTTC	CAALSGANVLTF	many	TRBV15	TRBJ2-6	NA
TGTGCCGCAGCCAGGGAGCAGGGTTTCCAAGAGACCCAGTACTTC	CAAAREQGFQETQYF	NA	TRBV6-5	TRBJ2-5	NA
TGTGCCAGCACCCTGGGAAATGAGCAGTTCTTC	CASTLGNEQFF	few	TRBV12-3/TRBV12-4	TRBJ2-1	NA
TGTGCCAGCAGTGTCCGGTGGGAAACCGGGGAGCTGTTTTTT	CASSVRWETGELFF	NA	TRBV2	TRBJ2-2	NA
TGCGCCAGCAGCTTTAGCCGGAGCACAGATACGCAGTATTTT	CASSFSRSTDTQYF	NA	TRBV5-1	TRBJ2-3	NA
TGTGCCAGCGCAGTTTCTGGAGGGAATGAGCAGTTCTTC	CASAVSGGNEQFF	many	TRBV6-2/TRBV6-3	TRBJ2-1	NA
TGTGCCAGCAGCCAGACAGGGTCTGGGGGCTACACCTTC	CASSQTGSGGYTF	few	TRBV7-3	TRBJ1-2	TRBD1
TGTGCCACCAAGCTTGTACTAGCGGGGGCCGACACAGATACGCAGTATTTT	CATKLVLAGADTDTQYF	few	TRBV6-4	TRBJ2-3	TRBD2
TGTGCCAGCAGTTCGGGGGACAGGGCTGGATACGAGCAGTACTTC	CASSSGDRAGYEQYF	NA	TRBV27	TRBJ2-7	TRBD1
TGTGCCAGCAGTCCAGGACAGGGGGTATCAGATACGCAGTATTTT	CASSPGQGVSDTQYF	NA	TRBV12-3/TRBV12-4	TRBJ2-3	TRBD1
TGTGCCAGCAGCCAGGAGAGGTTGGGCTATGGCTACACCTTC	CASSQERLGYGYTF	few	TRBV7-9	TRBJ1-2	NA
TGTGCCAGCAGTGAAATCGGATACCCGTATGGCTACGAGCAGTACTTC	CASSEIGYPYGYEQYF	few	TRBV6-1	TRBJ2-7	NA
TGTGCCAGCAGTTTAAGCGGGGGTTACACCGGGGAGCTGTTTTTT	CASSLSGGYTGELFF	NA	TRBV6-1	TRBJ2-2	TRBD2
TGCAGTGCTAGTACCAGTCCCAATCAGCCCCAGCATTTT	CSASTSPNQPQHF	NA	TRBV20-1	TRBJ1-5	NA
TGTGCCAGCAGCGTACGGGCAGGGGTAGAATTGTTACATGGCTACACCTTC	CASSVRAGVELLHGYTF	few	TRBV9	TRBJ1-2	NA
TGCAGTGCTAGAGTCCCATTAGCGGAGTGGGGCGATGAGCAGTTCTTC	CSARVPLAEWGDEQFF	NA	TRBV20-1	TRBJ2-1	NA
TGTGCCAGCAGCTTACCCGGGACAGGTATCAATGAGCAGTTCTTC	CASSLPGTGINEQFF	NA	TRBV5-6	TRBJ2-1	TRBD1
TGTGCCAGCAGTCGACAAGGACAGACTACCTACGAGCAGTACTTC	CASSRQGQTTYEQYF	few	TRBV6-6	TRBJ2-7	NA
TGTGCCAGCAGTTACTTTGCGGGGGCGGGCACAGATACGCAGTATTTT	CASSYFAGAGTDTQYF	few	TRBV6-5	TRBJ2-3	NA
TGTGCCATCAGTGTCCGCAGCGGGGACTACAATGAGCAGTTCTTC	CAISVRSGDYNEQFF	many	TRBV10-3	TRBJ2-1	TRBD2
TGTGCTAGTGGACTAGCGGGGGGGCCGGAGACCCAGTACTTC	CASGLAGGPETQYF	few	TRBV12-5	TRBJ2-5	TRBD2
TGTGCCAGCAGCAAGTGGCTAGCGGGGGGGCTTGTGTATACGCAGTATTTT	CASSKWLAGGLVYTQYF	few	TRBV9	TRBJ2-3	TRBD2
NA	CSAPTGGGVFWRETQYF	NA	TRBV20-1	TRBJ2-5	NA
TGTGCCAGCAGCTTTTATGGTCGTGGGGCCAACGTCCTGACTTTC	CASSFYGRGANVLTF	few	TRBV7-2	TRBJ2-6	NA
TGTGCCAGCAGTTCATCTTACAAGGGGGCCCCCGGAGCGCAGTATTTT	CASSSSYKGAPGAQYF	NA	TRBV28	TRBJ2-3	TRBD1
TGTGCCAGCAGCTTAGAACGGCAAGAGGAGCAGTACTTC	CASSLERQEEQYF	NA	TRBV11-2	TRBJ2-5	NA
TGCAGTGCTAGTTCCATGGAGACCCAGTACTTC	CSASSMETQYF	few	TRBV20-1	TRBJ2-5	NA
TGTGCCAGCAGCCCCCGCGCGGTGGACTATGGCTACACCTTC	CASSPRAVDYGYTF	few	TRBV7-9	TRBJ1-2	NA
TGCGCCAGCAGCTTGGGACCGTTGACAGGCTCAACCTACGAGCAGTACTTC	CASSLGPLTGSTYEQYF	few	TRBV5-1	TRBJ2-7	NA
TGCGCCAGCAGCCAAGATAATCACGCGGGAAATGAGCAGTTCTTC	CASSQDNHAGNEQFF	once	TRBV4-1	TRBJ2-1	NA